One T cell receptor (beta chain) is described in this entry. Its antigen has not been determined. No base-level quality is on record; no much larger clone is a single base apart. The collaborating institutions used their own protocols to collect whole blood in K2EDTA tubes. For TCRbeta analysis, collaborators shipped samples in one of three forms: frozen whole blood, isolated PBMCs, or DNA extracted from either of those sample types. This sample stems from a study of blood T cell repertoires in COVID-19 (dated by TCRdb to about 2020). Context from the whole study: The collaborator samples originated in the United States, Italy and Spain and spanned the acute and convalescent phases of COVID-19. The material from the prospective study consisted of cDNA or gDNA derived from T cells, B-cell-depleted T cells, or PBMCs. The dataset comprised deeply sampled blood TCRbeta repertoires from subjects exposed to, actively infected with, or recovered from COVID-19. The repertoires were made available in a free public database intended to serve as a resource for research on the immune response to SARS-CoV-2. Samples were obtained from the ongoing ImmuneRACE study (first 160 participants) and from 1,254 subjects provided by 6 global collaborators. Sample metadata almost always included a de-identified subject ID, COVID-19 status, age in years and sex. HLA class I and class II types, where available, came from metadata supplied by the sample provider rather than from assay-based typing. Overall study outcomes, separate from this receptor: Clinical and demographic metadata were provided uncurated, with the amount varying by source and participant.

TCRbeta CDR3 regions were amplified from genomic DNA using the immunoSEQ Assay, a bias-controlled multiplex PCR. On the study's bioinformatics: The number of nucleated cells in each sample was estimated from the amplification of reference gene primers within the assay. Sequence reads were collapsed and filtered to measure the absolute abundance of every unique TCRbeta CDR3 rearrangement. For each sample, productive Simpson clonality was calculated as the square root of Simpson's diversity index over productive rearrangements. TCRdb took over this immuneACCESS table, retaining in-frame rearrangements with V and J assigned. Such tables are incomplete; in checked studies, under half of the missing clones stem from an unresolved V gene, and the remainder is unexplained. V, J and clone size were drawn from that table, and D and trimming were deduced from the DNA. Here the sample has over 95,000 clones; roughly 80% occur a single time. 10% of the sample belongs to the ten largest clones.

CDR1 and CDR2 (SGDLS, YYNGEE) derive from the germline V gene. From its cysteine to its phenylalanine, the CDR3 spans 12 amino acids. Only CDR3 DNA is held: 36 bases, read in frame from base 1. V is clipped by 4 bases and J by 3 bases, and the sequence between their germline boundaries is 8 bases long. The sequence was collected from a human donor in a cohort sampled during active COVID-19. The chain employs TRBV9 and TRBJ2-7; the D gene is perhaps TRBD1, on 5 matching bases. The sample was peripheral blood. The bases are TGTGCCAGCAGCACTGACAGCTACGAGCAGTACTTC. Its coded protein is CASSTDSYEQYF.